In its sample, the clone carrying this TCR beta chain was seen a few times. Its antigen remains unidentified. The entirety of the isolated RNA underwent reverse transcription, so expressed TCRB transcripts were sequenced. TCRdb's copy holds only in-frame clones and misses some; the assay was immunoSEQ multiplex PCR. The sample shows about 250,000 clones, 11% to 15% of them seen only once. V gave up 4 bases and J gave up 8 bases; unmatched junction bases: 14. The CDR3 length is 16 residues. Germline CDR1 and CDR2: SNHLY and FYNNEI. This specimen belongs to a study of beta chain features in type 1 diabetes. Overall study results and limits: Among patients, naive, central memory and Treg TCRB repertoires appeared more similar than among healthy donors. Reads derived from cDNA could over-represent cells showing high TCR expression.

The sequenced sample consisted of naive CD4+ T cells from blood. The chain has TRBV2 and TRBJ2-3; 8 bases align to TRBD2. The sequence derives from a woman between 40 and 50 years old in good health. The DNA of the CDR3 is TGTGCCAGCAGTGTTGCCGCGGGGGGTTCCCTAGGTACGCAGTATTTT. This translates into CASSVAAGGSLGTQYF.